One T cell receptor beta chain is described in this entry. There are 16 residues in the CDR3. Trimming left V 3 bases short and J 0 bases short, with 13 bases between. Looked up from germline, CDR1 is LNHDA and CDR2 is SQIVND (reference sequence). PCR was performed using 60 Vbeta and 13 Jbeta primers. Libraries were prepared by immunoSEQ multiplex PCR; TCRdb keeps only in-frame clonotypes and omits some of them. The sample lists about 190,000 clones, 60% to 80% occurring once. These data come from a study of cytomegalovirus exposure and HLA in healthy donors. The receptor was derived from a woman younger than 45 in good health and CMV-seropositive. The chain couples TRBV19 to TRBJ2-3, with D possibly matching TRBD2 (5 bases). Sequenced: PBMCs. In DNA, the CDR3 is TGTGCCAGTAGTATGGGAGTAGCCTCGAGCACAGATACGCAGTATTTT. It specifies CASSMGVASSTDTQYF.